This TCR beta chain appears in the sequencing data of a study of vaccination and CD4 T cells after COVID-19. About the study: Once diagnosed, patients had post-COVID samples drawn a median roughly 100 days later (range 35 to 161). The cells were exposed to overlapping spike peptides originating from SARS-CoV-2, HCoV-NL63, HCoV-OC43 and HCoV-229E for stimulation. Post-vaccine sampling followed dose two by a median around 74 days (range 14 to 241).

This clonotype was counted between two and nine times. Its antigen remains unknown. The treatment here: approximately nine-day PBMC culture with coronavirus spike peptide pools or control peptides (ViraFEST assay). Fresh IL-2 medium replaced half the culture medium on days 3 and 7. The CDR3 loop spans 17 amino acids. Germline assignment: CDR1 MNHEY and CDR2 SVGAGI. The V segment lost 4 bases and the J segment 4 bases; nucleotides outside the gene matches: 12. Sequencing of cultured CD4+ T cell DNA used the Oncomine TCR Beta short-read assay. TCRdb reprocessed the PCR reads with MiXCR, giving one entry per CDR3 protein. The sample carries 20,000 to 25,000 distinct CDR3 sequences, 38% recorded once.

The TCR was taken from a human donor who received a COVID-19 vaccine. The sample in question was CD4+ T cells from blood, cultured in vitro, obtained before SARS-CoV-2 vaccination. The chain employs TRBV6-5 and TRBJ2-5; TRBD1 agrees at 10 bases. The CDR3 DNA reads as TGTGCCAGCAGTTCCTACCATGGACAGGGGGAACGAGAGACCCAGTACTTC. This codes for CASSSYHGQGERETQYF.